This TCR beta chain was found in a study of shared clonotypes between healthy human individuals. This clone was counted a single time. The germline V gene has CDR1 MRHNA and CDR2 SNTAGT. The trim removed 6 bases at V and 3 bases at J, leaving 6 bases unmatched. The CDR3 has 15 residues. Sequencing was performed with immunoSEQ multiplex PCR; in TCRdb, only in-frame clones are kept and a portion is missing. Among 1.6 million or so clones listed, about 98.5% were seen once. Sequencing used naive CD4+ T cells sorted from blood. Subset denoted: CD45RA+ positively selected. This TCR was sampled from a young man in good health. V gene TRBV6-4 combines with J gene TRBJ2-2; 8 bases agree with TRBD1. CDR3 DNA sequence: TGTGCCAGCAGGGGACAGGTTGGGGACACCGGGGAGCTGTTTTTT. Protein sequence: CASRGQVGDTGELFF.